Listed below are T cell receptor beta chains from one sample, sequenced in a study of shared clonotypes between healthy human individuals. Measured with immunoSEQ multiplex PCR; TCRdb has only the in-frame clones, and not every one. The sample lists 500,000 to 650,000 clones, roughly four fifths occurring once. Sequencing input: PBMCs. The receptors here all came from a woman in her thirties or forties in good health. Some clones in this sample may be carry-over from other donors' samples. Each CDR3 is given with its conserved first and last residue. The D gene is left open where the match is weak. A clone size is listed for some rows: how often the clone was seen (once, few, many), or a class if it is expanded.

CDR3 protein	CDR3 DNA	clone size	CDR3 length	V gene	J gene	D gene
CASSQWVGRSYEQYF	TGCGCCAGCAGCCAATGGGTCGGACGCTCCTACGAGCAGTACTTC	.	15	TRBV4-3	TRBJ2-7	.
CASSQDEGQGVDEQYF	TGTGCCAGCAGCCAAGACGAGGGGCAGGGCGTCGACGAGCAGTACTTC	.	16	TRBV7-2	TRBJ2-7	.
CASSQTLAANTGELFF	TGCGCCAGCAGTCAAACCTTAGCGGCGAACACCGGGGAGCTGTTTTTT	.	16	TRBV10-2	TRBJ2-2	.
CASSYRDKAFF	TGTGCCAGCAGCTATCGGGACAAAGCTTTCTTT	.	11	TRBV28	TRBJ1-1	.
CASSLRQVYGYTF	TGTGCCAGCAGCCTTAGACAGGTCTATGGCTACACCTTC	once	13	TRBV6-1	TRBJ1-2	.
CATSRSDSPQNTEAFF	TGTGCCACCAGCAGATCCGACAGCCCCCAGAACACTGAAGCTTTCTTT	.	16	TRBV15	TRBJ1-1	.
CASSRGTSGYQETQYF	TGTGCCAGCAGCAGAGGGACTAGCGGGTATCAAGAGACCCAGTACTTC	.	16	TRBV14	TRBJ2-5	TRBD2
CASSEALGTNYGYTF	TGTGCCAGCAGTGAAGCCTTAGGAACAAACTATGGCTACACCTTC	.	15	TRBV6-1	TRBJ1-2	.
CASSSASGRLYNEQFF	TGTGCCAGCAGCTCAGCTAGCGGGAGGCTTTACAATGAGCAGTTCTTC	once	16	TRBV9	TRBJ2-1	TRBD2
CASSLSGTGVDEQFF	TGTGCCAGCAGCCTCTCCGGGACAGGGGTCGATGAGCAGTTCTTC	.	15	TRBV7-9	TRBJ2-1	TRBD1
CASSERRVNYGYTF	TGTGCCAGCAGTGAAAGGAGGGTGAACTATGGCTACACCTTC	.	14	TRBV6-1	TRBJ1-2	.
CASSPTGGNQPQHF	TGTGCCAGCTCACCTACAGGGGGGAATCAGCCCCAGCATTTT	.	14	TRBV18	TRBJ1-5	TRBD1
CATSLGGQPQHF	TGTGCCACCTCACTGGGGGGTCAGCCCCAGCATTTT	.	12	TRBV28	TRBJ1-5	.
CASSLGGTMNTEAFF	TGTGCCAGCAGCTTGGGGGGGACCATGAACACTGAAGCTTTCTTT	.	15	TRBV4-2	TRBJ1-1	.
CASSPFRNEQYF	TGTGCCAGCAGCCCTTTCCGGAACGAGCAGTACTTC	once	12	TRBV28	TRBJ2-7	.
CSARDGATQYF	TGCAGTGCTAGAGATGGGGCGACCCAGTACTTC	.	11	TRBV20-1	TRBJ2-5	.
CASSAQLNTEAFF	TGTGCCAGCAGCGCACAACTGAACACTGAAGCTTTCTTT	.	13	TRBV11-3	TRBJ1-1	.
CASSPGDGNYGYTF	TGCGCCAGCAGCCCCGGGGACGGGAACTATGGCTACACCTTC	.	14	TRBV5-1	TRBJ1-2	.
CASSLDRANTEAFF	TGTGCCAGCAGCTTAGATCGGGCAAACACTGAAGCTTTCTTT	.	14	TRBV7-2	TRBJ1-1	.
CASSGGTDTQYF	TGCGCCAGCAGCGGAGGCACAGATACGCAGTATTTT	.	12	TRBV5-1	TRBJ2-3	.
CASSPGQGFHEQYF	TGTGCCAGCAGCCCCGGACAGGGTTTCCACGAGCAGTACTTC	.	14	TRBV7-7	TRBJ2-7	TRBD1
CASSLGVRNPAGQYF	TGTGCCAGCAGCCTCGGGGTCCGTAACCCTGCGGGGCAGTACTTC	.	15	TRBV21-1	TRBJ2-7	.
CASSLGQGQRYGGYTF	TGTGCCAGCAGCTTAGGACAGGGGCAGAGGTATGGCGGCTACACCTTC	.	16	TRBV5-4	TRBJ1-2	TRBD1
CASRMQGVDYGYTF	TGTGCCAGCCGGATGCAGGGGGTTGACTATGGCTACACCTTC	.	14	TRBV28	TRBJ1-2	TRBD1
CASSASPDSMMNTEAFF	TGTGCCAGCAGCGCCTCTCCGGACAGCATGATGAACACTGAAGCTTTCTTT	.	17	TRBV9	TRBJ1-1	.
CSAGTSGTYEQYF	TGCAGCGCCGGGACTAGCGGAACTTACGAGCAGTACTTC	once	13	TRBV29-1	TRBJ2-7	TRBD2
CASSPPSGMRYNEQFF	TGTGCCAGCAGCCCCCCCAGCGGGATGCGCTACAATGAGCAGTTCTTC	.	16	TRBV21-1	TRBJ2-1	.
CATSRGNRNTEAFF	TGTGCCACCAGCAGAGGCAATAGGAACACTGAAGCTTTCTTT	.	14	TRBV15	TRBJ1-1	.
CASSGHPGDYEQYF	TGTGCCAGCAGCGGCCACCCCGGAGACTACGAGCAGTACTTC	.	14	TRBV9	TRBJ2-7	.
CAISESSPASGRGPAYF	TGTGCCATCAGTGAGTCGAGTCCGGCTAGCGGGAGAGGGCCAGCTTACTTC	.	17	TRBV10-3	TRBJ2-4	TRBD2
CASYRDRVSYEQYF	TGTGCCAGCTACCGGGACAGGGTCTCCTACGAGCAGTACTTC	few	14	TRBV2	TRBJ2-7	TRBD1
CASTPMWGGSYTF	TGTGCCAGCACACCTATGTGGGGGGGTAGCTACACCTTC	.	13	TRBV6-5	TRBJ1-2	.
CASSSEYFNEQFF	TGTGCCAGCAGCTCCGAGTACTTCAATGAGCAGTTCTTC	once	13	TRBV11-2	TRBJ2-1	.
CASNTDGYNEQFF	TGTGCCAGCAATACTGACGGGTACAATGAGCAGTTCTTC	few	13	TRBV2	TRBJ2-1	.
CASSKNSGSYEQYF	TGTGCCAGCAGCAAAAATAGTGGGTCCTACGAGCAGTACTTC	.	14	TRBV11-1	TRBJ2-7	.
CASSLRTGNTYEQYF	TGTGCCAGCAGCCTACGGACAGGGAACACCTACGAGCAGTACTTC	.	15	TRBV11-2	TRBJ2-7	TRBD1
CASSIDPNSYNEQFF	TGTGCCAGCAGCATCGACCCCAACTCCTACAATGAGCAGTTCTTC	.	15	TRBV9	TRBJ2-1	.
CASRGQGRYEQYF	TGTGCCAGCAGGGGACAGGGTAGGTACGAGCAGTACTTC	.	13	TRBV27	TRBJ2-7	TRBD1
CASSSPNGHLQETQYF	TGTGCCAGCAGCTCCCCAAACGGACACCTCCAAGAGACCCAGTACTTC	.	16	TRBV7-9	TRBJ2-5	.
CASSGGATYGYTF	TGTGCCAGCAGTGGAGGGGCAACCTATGGCTACACCTTC	.	13	TRBV2	TRBJ1-2	.
CASGTRTGELFF	TGTGCCAGCGGGACACGCACCGGGGAGCTGTTTTTT	.	12	TRBV7-9	TRBJ2-2	.
CAISEGTSGSYEQFF	TGTGCCATCAGTGAAGGGACTAGCGGGAGCTATGAGCAGTTCTTC	.	15	TRBV10-3	TRBJ2-1	TRBD2
CASSGQGASQPQHF	TGTGCCAGCAGCGGACAGGGGGCGAGTCAGCCCCAGCATTTT	.	14	TRBV2	TRBJ1-5	TRBD1
CASSLGQWGGQFF	TGTGCCAGCAGCTTAGGCCAGTGGGGGGGACAGTTCTTC	.	13	TRBV11-2	TRBJ2-1	TRBD2
CASTPGGQAYEQYF	TGCGCCAGCACCCCCGGGGGACAAGCCTACGAGCAGTACTTC	.	14	TRBV5-1	TRBJ2-7	.
CASSSGLAGGRDTQYF	TGTGCCAGCAGCTCGGGACTAGCGGGAGGGAGGGATACGCAGTATTTT	medium-sized	16	TRBV5-4	TRBJ2-3	TRBD2
CASKRADGSQETQYF	TGTGCCAGCAAGAGGGCAGACGGTAGCCAAGAGACCCAGTACTTC	.	15	TRBV6-1	TRBJ2-5	.
CASSDEGGKRTEAFF	TGTGCCAGCAGTGATGAGGGGGGGAAGAGGACTGAAGCTTTCTTT	.	15	TRBV6-1	TRBJ1-1	.
CASSQWVSSGGNEQFF	TGCGCCAGCAGCCAATGGGTATCTAGCGGGGGGAATGAGCAGTTCTTC	.	16	TRBV4-1	TRBJ2-1	TRBD2
CASRPTGDSNQPQHF	TGTGCCAGCAGGCCAACAGGGGATAGCAATCAGCCCCAGCATTTT	once	15	TRBV6-5	TRBJ1-5	TRBD1
CASSTYLAGGRETQYF	TGTGCCAGCAGCACCTATCTAGCGGGAGGACGGGAGACCCAGTACTTC	few	16	TRBV5-8	TRBJ2-5	TRBD2
CASSKGGLRTNEKLFF	TGTGCCAGCAGTAAGGGGGGCCTACGAACTAATGAAAAACTGTTTTTT	.	16	TRBV27	TRBJ1-4	.
CASSSKLGDRANNEQFF	TGCGCCAGCAGCTCTAAGTTGGGGGACAGGGCCAACAATGAGCAGTTCTTC	.	17	TRBV5-1	TRBJ2-1	TRBD1
CASSVGTSGYEQYF	TGTGCCAGCAGTGTGGGGACTAGCGGTTACGAGCAGTACTTC	.	14	TRBV25-1	TRBJ2-7	TRBD2
CASFGGGGYGYTF	TGTGCCAGCTTCGGAGGGGGAGGGTATGGCTACACCTTC	.	13	TRBV28	TRBJ1-2	.
CASSLIWGQGGDEQYF	TGTGCCAGCAGTTTAATTTGGGGACAGGGAGGCGACGAGCAGTACTTC	.	16	TRBV28	TRBJ2-7	TRBD1
CSVEGVAGKVDTQYF	TGCAGCGTTGAAGGAGTAGCGGGAAAGGTAGATACGCAGTATTTT	few	15	TRBV29-1	TRBJ2-3	TRBD2